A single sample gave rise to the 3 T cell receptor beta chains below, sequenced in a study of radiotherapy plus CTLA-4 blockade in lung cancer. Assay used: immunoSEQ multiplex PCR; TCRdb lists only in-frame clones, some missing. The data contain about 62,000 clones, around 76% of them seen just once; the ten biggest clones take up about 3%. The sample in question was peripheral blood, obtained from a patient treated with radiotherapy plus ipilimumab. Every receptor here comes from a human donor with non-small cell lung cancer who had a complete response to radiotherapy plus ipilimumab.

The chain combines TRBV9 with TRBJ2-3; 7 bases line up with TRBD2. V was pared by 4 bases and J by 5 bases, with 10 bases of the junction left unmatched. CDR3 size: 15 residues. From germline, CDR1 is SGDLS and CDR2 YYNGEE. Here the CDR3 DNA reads TGTGCCAGCAGCCTACTCCGGGGGGTCGGAGATACGCAGTATTTT. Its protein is CASSLLRGVGDTQYF.

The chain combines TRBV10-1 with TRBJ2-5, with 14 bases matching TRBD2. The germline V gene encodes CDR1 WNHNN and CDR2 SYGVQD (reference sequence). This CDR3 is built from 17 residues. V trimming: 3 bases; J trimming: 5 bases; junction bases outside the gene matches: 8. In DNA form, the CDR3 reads TGCGCCAGCAGTGAAAGGACTAGCGGGGGGCCGAGGGAGACCCAGTACTTC. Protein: CASSERTSGGPRETQYF.

The CDR3 DNA sequence: TGTGCCAGCAGCTTCCCGACGCAGGGGAGTCGGAACATTCAGTACTTC. Translated: CASSFPTQGSRNIQYF. This chain connects TRBV5-4 to TRBJ2-4, with D tentatively TRBD1 (6 bases). Trimming stripped 2 bases from V and 7 bases from J, with 19 bases between. CDR3 size: 16 residues. The germline V gene has CDR1 SGHNT and CDR2 YYREEE (reference sequence).